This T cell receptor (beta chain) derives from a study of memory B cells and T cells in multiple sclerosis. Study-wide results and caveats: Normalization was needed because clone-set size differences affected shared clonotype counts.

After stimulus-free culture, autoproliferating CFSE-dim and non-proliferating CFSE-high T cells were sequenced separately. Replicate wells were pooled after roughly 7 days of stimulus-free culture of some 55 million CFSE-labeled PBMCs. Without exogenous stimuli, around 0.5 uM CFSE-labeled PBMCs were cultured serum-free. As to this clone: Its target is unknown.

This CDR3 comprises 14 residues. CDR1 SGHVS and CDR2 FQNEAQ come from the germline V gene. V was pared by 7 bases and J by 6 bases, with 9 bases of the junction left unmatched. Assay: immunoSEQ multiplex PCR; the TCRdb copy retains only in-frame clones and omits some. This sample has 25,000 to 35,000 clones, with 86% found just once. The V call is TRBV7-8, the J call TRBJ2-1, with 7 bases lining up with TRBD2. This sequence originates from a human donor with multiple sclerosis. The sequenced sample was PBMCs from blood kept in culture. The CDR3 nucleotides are TGTGCCAGCAAGCCGGGACTACTTGTCAATGAGCAGTTCTTC. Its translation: CASKPGLLVNEQFF.